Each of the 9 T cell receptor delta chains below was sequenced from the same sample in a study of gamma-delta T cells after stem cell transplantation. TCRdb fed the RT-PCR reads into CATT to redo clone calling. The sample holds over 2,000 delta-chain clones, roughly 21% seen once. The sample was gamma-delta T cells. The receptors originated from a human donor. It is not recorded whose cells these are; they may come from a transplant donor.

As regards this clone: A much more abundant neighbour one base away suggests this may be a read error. The CDR3 DNA follows: TGTGCCTGTGGTTCGCTCACCGATAAACTCATCTTT. Its protein is CACGSLTDKLIF. The V gene is TRDV3, the J gene TRDJ1; no clear D. Assignment of the J gene here rests on matching the DNA to germline, because TCRdb gives none. The CDR3 consists of 12 residues. Germline V gene sequence: CDR1 TVYSNPD, CDR2 GDNSRS (reference sequence). V dropped 4 bases and J dropped 1 base, with 10 bases sitting between them. Based on the CDR3 plus reference TRDV3 and TRDJ1, the full variable domain is CDKVTQSSPDQTVASGSEVVLLCTYDTVYSNPDLFWYRIRPDYSFQFVFYGDNSRSEGADFTQGRFSVKHILTQKAFHLVISPVRTEDSATYYCACGSLTDKLIFGKGTRVTVEP.

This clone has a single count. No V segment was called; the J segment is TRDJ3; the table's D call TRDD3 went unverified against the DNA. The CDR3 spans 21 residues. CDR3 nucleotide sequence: TGTGCCTGTGACTCTGCTCTACTGGGGGACACGAGCTCCTGGTACACCCGACAGATGTTTTTC. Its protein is CACDSALLGDTSSWYTRQMFF.

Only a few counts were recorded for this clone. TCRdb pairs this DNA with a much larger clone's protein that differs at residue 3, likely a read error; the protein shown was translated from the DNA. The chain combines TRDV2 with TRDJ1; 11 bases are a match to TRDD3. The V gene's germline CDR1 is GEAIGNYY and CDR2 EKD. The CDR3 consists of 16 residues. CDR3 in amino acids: CAYDKRSGGYKDKLIF. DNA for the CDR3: TGTGCCTATGACAAGAGGTCTGGGGGATACAAGGATAAACTCATCTTT.

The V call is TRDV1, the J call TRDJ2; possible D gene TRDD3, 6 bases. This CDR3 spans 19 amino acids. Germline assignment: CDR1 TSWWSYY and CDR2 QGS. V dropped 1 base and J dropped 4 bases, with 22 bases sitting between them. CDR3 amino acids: CALGEPLRGGLRGTAQLFF. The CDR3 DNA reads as TGTGCTCTTGGGGAACCATTGAGGGGGGGACTTCGGGGGACAGCACAACTCTTCTTT.

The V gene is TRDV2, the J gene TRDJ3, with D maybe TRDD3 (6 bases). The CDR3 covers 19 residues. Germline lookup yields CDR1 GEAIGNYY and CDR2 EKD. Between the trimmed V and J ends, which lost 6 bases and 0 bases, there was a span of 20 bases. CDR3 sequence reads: CACSRVGVTSSWDTRQMFF. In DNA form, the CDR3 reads TGTGCCTGTTCACGGGTGGGGGTAACGAGCTCCTGGGACACCCGACAGATGTTTTTC.

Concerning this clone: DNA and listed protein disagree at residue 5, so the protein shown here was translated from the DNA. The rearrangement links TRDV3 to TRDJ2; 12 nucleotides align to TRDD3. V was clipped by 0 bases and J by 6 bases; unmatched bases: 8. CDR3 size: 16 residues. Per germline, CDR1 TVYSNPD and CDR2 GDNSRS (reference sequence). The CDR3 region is CAFSCWGIRAAAQLFF. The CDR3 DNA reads TGTGCCTTTAGCTGCTGGGGGATACGGGCGGCAGCACAACTCTTCTTT.

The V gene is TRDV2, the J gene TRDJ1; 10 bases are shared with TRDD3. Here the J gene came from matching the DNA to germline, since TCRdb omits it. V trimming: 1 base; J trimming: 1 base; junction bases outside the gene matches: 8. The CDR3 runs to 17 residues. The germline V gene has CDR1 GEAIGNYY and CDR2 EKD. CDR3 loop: CACDTRGGYASTDKLIF. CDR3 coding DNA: TGTGCCTGTGACACTCGGGGGGGATACGCGTCCACCGATAAACTCATCTTT.

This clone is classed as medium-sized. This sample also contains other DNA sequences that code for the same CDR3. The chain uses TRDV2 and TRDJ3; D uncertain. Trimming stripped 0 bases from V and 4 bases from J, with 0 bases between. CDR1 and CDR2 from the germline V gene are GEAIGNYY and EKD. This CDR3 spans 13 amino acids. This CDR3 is CACDTWDTRQMFF. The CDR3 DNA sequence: TGTGCCTGTGACACCTGGGACACCCGACAGATGTTTTTC.

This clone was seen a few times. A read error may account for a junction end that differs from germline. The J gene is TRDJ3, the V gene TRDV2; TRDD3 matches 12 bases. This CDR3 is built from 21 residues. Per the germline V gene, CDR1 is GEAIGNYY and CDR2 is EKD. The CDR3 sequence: CACDTNLGDTDISCDTRQMFF. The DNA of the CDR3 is TGTGCCTGTGACACCAACCTGGGGGATACGGACATCTCCTGTGACACCCGACAGATGTTTTTC.